This TCR beta chain appears in the sequencing data of a study of T-cell reconstitution after alpha-beta-depleted transplantation in children. General study points: The authors attributed T-cell counts and diversity one year after transplant mostly to newly produced T cells. About two months after transplant, alpha-beta T cells reportedly came from several hundred expanded graft clones. Surviving thymic progenitors and recipient T cells were the source of high TCRbeta diversity at day 60 in some patients.

TCRbeta library preparation incorporated unique molecular identifiers. TCRdb fed the PCR reads into MiXCR, producing one record per CDR3 protein. The table includes almost 500,000 distinct CDR3 sequences, roughly a tenth detected once. V trimming: 8 bases; J trimming: 3 bases; junction bases outside the gene matches: 7. CDR1 is SNHLY, CDR2 FYNNEI, per germline. This CDR3 has 14 residues. This clonotype was seen ten or more times. The antigen is unknown. The source is a child under 10 years old with inherited bone marrow failure, due to receive a stem cell transplant. Sequenced material: PBMCs, taken before TCRalphabeta/CD19-depleted stem cell transplant. This sequence joins TRBV2 and TRBJ2-1; 7 nucleotides line up with TRBD2. The CDR3 reads CASLSREFYNEQFF. As DNA, the CDR3 is TGTGCCAGCTTGTCGCGGGAGTTCTACAATGAGCAGTTCTTC.